This T cell receptor (beta chain) was documented in a study of control samples from healthy donors and cancer patients. The CDR3 is 11 amino acids. Trimming shortened V by 8 bases and J by 3 bases, and 6 bases separated the two germline ends. Germline V gene sequence: CDR1 SGHTA, CDR2 FQGNSA. Some clones are missing from TCRdb's copy, which holds only in-frame ones; the method was immunoSEQ multiplex PCR. The table has 70,000 to 80,000 clones, 89% seen once. The sequenced sample consisted of PBMCs. The origin of this receptor is a woman aged 45-65 years with colorectal cancer. The chain employs TRBV7-2 and TRBJ2-3; D uncertain. The CDR3 sequence is CASRITDTQYF. The CDR3 nucleotides read TGTGCCAGCCGGATTACAGATACGCAGTATTTT.